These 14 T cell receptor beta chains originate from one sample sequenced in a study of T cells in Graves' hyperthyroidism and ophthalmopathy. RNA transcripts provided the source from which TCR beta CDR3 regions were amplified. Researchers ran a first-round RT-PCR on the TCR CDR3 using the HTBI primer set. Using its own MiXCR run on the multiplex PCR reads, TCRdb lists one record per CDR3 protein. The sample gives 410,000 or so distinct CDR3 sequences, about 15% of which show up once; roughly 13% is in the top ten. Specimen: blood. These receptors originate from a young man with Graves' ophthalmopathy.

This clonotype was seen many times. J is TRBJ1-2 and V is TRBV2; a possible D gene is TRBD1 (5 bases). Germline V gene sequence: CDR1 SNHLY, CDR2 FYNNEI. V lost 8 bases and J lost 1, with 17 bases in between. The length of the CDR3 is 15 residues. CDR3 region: CASADRGRYNYGYTF. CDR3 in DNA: TGTGCCAGCGCCGACCGGGGACGGTATAACTATGGCTACACCTTC.

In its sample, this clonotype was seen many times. The CDR3 loop is CASSPRTAGELFF. CDR3 DNA sequence: TGTGCCAGCAGCCCGCGGACAGCCGGGGAGCTGTTTTTT. The chain joins TRBV7-9 to TRBJ2-2; TRBD1 might be the D (6 bases). Germline lookup yields CDR1 SEHNR and CDR2 FQNEAQ (reference sequence). The CDR3 sequence is 13 residues long. V was clipped by 5 bases and J by 6 bases, with 10 bases between them.

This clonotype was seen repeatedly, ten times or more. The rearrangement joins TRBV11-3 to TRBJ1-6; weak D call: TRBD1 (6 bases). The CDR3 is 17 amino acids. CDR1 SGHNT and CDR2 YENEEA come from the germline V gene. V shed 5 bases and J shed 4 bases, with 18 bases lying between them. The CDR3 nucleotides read TGTGCCAGCAGCCGCGGGGGGCAGACTAGATATAATTCACCCCTCCACTTT. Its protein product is CASSRGGQTRYNSPLHF.

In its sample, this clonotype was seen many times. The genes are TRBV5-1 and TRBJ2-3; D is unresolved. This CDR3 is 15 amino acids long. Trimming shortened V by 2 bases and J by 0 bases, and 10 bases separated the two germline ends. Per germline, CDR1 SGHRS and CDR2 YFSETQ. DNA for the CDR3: TGCGCCAGCAGCTTTGGGCAGGTTAGCACAGATACGCAGTATTTT. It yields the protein CASSFGQVSTDTQYF.

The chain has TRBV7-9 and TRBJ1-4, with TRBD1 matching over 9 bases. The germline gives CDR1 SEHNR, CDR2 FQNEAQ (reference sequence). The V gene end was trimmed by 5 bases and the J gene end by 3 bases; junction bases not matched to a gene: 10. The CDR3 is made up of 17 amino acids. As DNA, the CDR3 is TGTGCCAGCAGCCTGATGGACAGGGGACTTTCTAATGAAAAACTGTTTTTT. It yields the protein CASSLMDRGLSNEKLFF.

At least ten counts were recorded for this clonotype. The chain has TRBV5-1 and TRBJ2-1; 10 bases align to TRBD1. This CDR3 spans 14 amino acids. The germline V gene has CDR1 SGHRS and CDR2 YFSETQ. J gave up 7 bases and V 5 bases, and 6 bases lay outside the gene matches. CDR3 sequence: CASRGQGFGNEQFF. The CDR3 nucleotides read TGCGCCAGCAGGGGACAGGGGTTCGGTAATGAGCAGTTCTTC.

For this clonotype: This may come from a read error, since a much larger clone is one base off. CDR3: CVSSSTSGGQETQYF. The CDR3 coding sequence is TGTGTCAGCAGTTCGACTAGCGGGGGCCAAGAGACCCAGTACTTC. V and J are TRBV12-3 or TRBV12-4 and TRBJ2-5, with 12 bases matching TRBD2. The CDR3 totals 15 residues.

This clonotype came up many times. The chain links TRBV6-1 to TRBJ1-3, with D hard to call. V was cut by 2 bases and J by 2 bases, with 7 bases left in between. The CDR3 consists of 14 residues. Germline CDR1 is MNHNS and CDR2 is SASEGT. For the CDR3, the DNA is TGTGCCAGCAGTGAACAGCCGGCTGGAAACACCATATATTTT. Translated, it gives CASSEQPAGNTIYF.

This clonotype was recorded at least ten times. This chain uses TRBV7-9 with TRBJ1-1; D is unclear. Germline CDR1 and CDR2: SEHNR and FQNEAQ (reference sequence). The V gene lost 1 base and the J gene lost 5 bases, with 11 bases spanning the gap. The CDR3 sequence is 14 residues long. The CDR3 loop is CASSLVGLGTEAFF. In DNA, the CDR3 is TGTGCCAGCAGCTTAGTTGGGTTGGGGACTGAAGCTTTCTTT.

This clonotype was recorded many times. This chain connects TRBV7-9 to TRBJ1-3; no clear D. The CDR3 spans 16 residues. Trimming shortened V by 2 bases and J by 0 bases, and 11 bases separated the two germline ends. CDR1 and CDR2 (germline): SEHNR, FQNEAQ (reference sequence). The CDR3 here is CASSLRSGTSGNTIYF. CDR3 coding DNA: TGTGCCAGCAGCTTAAGGTCGGGAACCTCTGGAAACACCATATATTTT.

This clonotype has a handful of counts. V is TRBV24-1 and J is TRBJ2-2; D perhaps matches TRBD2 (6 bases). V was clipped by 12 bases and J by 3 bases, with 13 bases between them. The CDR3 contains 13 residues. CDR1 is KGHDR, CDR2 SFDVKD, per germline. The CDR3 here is CASSRGYTGELFF. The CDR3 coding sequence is TGTGCCTCCTCCCGGGGGTACACCGGGGAGCTGTTTTTT.

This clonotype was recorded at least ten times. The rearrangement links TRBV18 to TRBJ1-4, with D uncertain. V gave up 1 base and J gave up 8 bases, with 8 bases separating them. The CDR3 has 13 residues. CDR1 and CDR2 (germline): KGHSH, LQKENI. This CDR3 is CASSPHRSEKLFF. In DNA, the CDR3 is TGTGCCAGCTCACCACACCGGTCCGAAAAACTGTTTTTT.

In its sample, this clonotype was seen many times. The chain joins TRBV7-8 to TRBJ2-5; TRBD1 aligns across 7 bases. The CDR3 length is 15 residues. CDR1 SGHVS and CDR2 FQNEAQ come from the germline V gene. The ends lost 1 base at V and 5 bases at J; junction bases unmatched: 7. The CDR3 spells CASSLGRGIGETQYF. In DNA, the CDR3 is TGTGCCAGCAGCTTAGGCAGGGGGATAGGGGAGACCCAGTACTTC.

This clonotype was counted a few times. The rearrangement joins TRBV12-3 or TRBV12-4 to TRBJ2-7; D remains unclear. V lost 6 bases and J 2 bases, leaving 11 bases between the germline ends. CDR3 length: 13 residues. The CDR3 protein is CASSQDLAYEQYF. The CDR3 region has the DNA TGTGCCAGCAGCCAAGATTTGGCCTACGAGCAGTACTTC.